These 31 T cell receptor beta chains came from one sample sequenced in a study of blood T cells in healthy people across ages. Combining a sample-barcoded 5' primer with a J-beta primer mix, a second PCR ran for roughly 6 to 11 cycles. Each CDR3 protein is one row after TCRdb ran MiXCR on the 5' RACE reads. The sample includes about 670,000 distinct CDR3 sequences, 52% of them seen just once. Material for sequencing was blood. The receptors stem from a woman older than 75 in good health.

This chain connects TRBV7-9 to TRBJ2-4; 11 nucleotides match TRBD2. The DNA end lines up better with TRBJ2-5; the J call may be wrong. CDR1 and CDR2 from the germline V gene are SEHNR and FQNEAQ (reference sequence). This CDR3 is 16 amino acids long. CDR3 nucleotide sequence: TGTGCCAGCAACCCCAGGCTAGCGGGGGGCCAAGAGACCCAGTACTTC. Protein: CASNPRLAGGQETQYF.

A word on this clonotype: A much more abundant neighbour one base away suggests this may be a read error. V usage is TRBV25-1 and J usage is TRBJ2-3; 7 bases map to TRBD1. The CDR3 consists of 15 residues. Germline V gives CDR1 MGHDK, CDR2 SYGVNS. CDR3 residues: CAGSANRGLADTQYF. The CDR3 DNA is TGTGCCGGCAGTGCTAACAGGGGTCTCGCAGATACGCAGTATTTT.

This chain joins TRBV6-2 or TRBV6-3 and TRBJ2-5; 11 bases agree with TRBD2. CDR3 length: 13 amino acids. CDR1 is MNHEY and CDR2 is SVGEGT in the germline V gene. V shed 6 bases, J shed 11 bases, and the junction held 8 bases outside the gene matches. CDR3 residues: CASRTSGSNEQYF. CDR3 nucleotides: TGTGCCAGCAGAACTAGCGGGAGCAATGAGCAGTACTTC.

The rearrangement links TRBV7-9 to TRBJ1-4; 7 bases align to TRBD1. Germline assignment: CDR1 SEHNR and CDR2 FQNEAQ (reference sequence). V shed 10 bases and J 4 bases; nucleotides not matched to a gene: 3. The CDR3 has 12 amino acids. The CDR3 is CATTGNNEKLFF. The DNA for the CDR3 is TGTGCCACGACAGGGAATAATGAAAAACTGTTTTTT. Supplemented by reference TRBV7-9 and TRBJ1-4, the full variable domain reads DTGVSQNPRHKITKRGQNVTFRCDPISEHNRLYWYRQTLGQGPEFLTYFQNEAQLEKSRLLSDRFSAERPKGSFSTLEIQRTEQGDSAMYLCATTGNNEKLFFGSGTQLSVL.

The chain joins TRBV5-1 to TRBJ2-1; 7 nucleotides match TRBD2. Losses at the gene ends were 2 bases for V and 6 bases for J; bases not matched to a gene: 8. The CDR3 extends over 15 amino acids. Germline V gene sequence: CDR1 SGHRS, CDR2 YFSETQ. CDR3 DNA: TGCGCCAGCAGCTTTAACGGCGGGAGCGGCAATGAGCAGTTCTTC. Protein product: CASSFNGGSGNEQFF.

Comments on this clonotype: Being one base from a much bigger clone, this may be a read error. This chain uses TRBV12-3 or TRBV12-4 with TRBJ2-3; 9 bases agree with TRBD2. The V segment lost 6 bases and the J segment 6 bases; nucleotides outside the gene matches: 19. The CDR3 is 18 residues long. CDR3 region: CASRFRGGFGGRADTQYF. Written as DNA, the CDR3 is TGTGCCAGCAGGTTCAGGGGCGGGTTTGGCGGGAGGGCCGATACGCAGTATTTT.

In this sample, this clonotype turned up once. The CDR3 nucleotides read TGTGCCTGGAGTGCTCCGACAGGGGGCAGTCAGCCCCAGCATTTT. As protein: CAWSAPTGGSQPQHF. The chain couples TRBV30 to TRBJ1-5, with TRBD1 matching over 10 bases. The CDR3 extends over 15 amino acids. The junction had 6 bases not matched to a gene; V was cut back by 1 base and J by 6 bases. Germline-derived CDR1 and CDR2 are GTSNPN and SVGIG (reference sequence).

This clonotype was seen at least ten times. The rearrangement joins TRBV12-3 or TRBV12-4 to TRBJ2-3; D possibly corresponds to TRBD2 (5 bases). The CDR3 loop spans 17 amino acids. Trimming left V 1 base short and J 1 base short, with 15 bases between. CDR3 protein: CASSLGGRRPRTDTQYF. The DNA for the CDR3 is TGTGCCAGCAGTTTAGGTGGGAGAAGACCGCGCACAGATACGCAGTATTTT.

V usage is TRBV6-6 and J usage is TRBJ2-2; 8 nucleotides agree with TRBD2. Trimming cost V 6 bases and J 2 bases; bases outside gene matches: 8. Germline V gives CDR1 MNHNY, CDR2 SVGAGI (reference sequence). CDR3 length: 16 residues. CDR3 in DNA: TGTGCCAGCAGCCCCCCCGCGGGGGGAAACACCGGGGAGCTGTTTTTT. It codes for CASSPPAGGNTGELFF.

The CDR3 protein is CASSSPATGGYGYTF. CDR3 in DNA: TGTGCCAGCAGCTCGCCGGCGACAGGGGGCTATGGCTACACCTTC. This sequence joins TRBV7-9 and TRBJ1-2; 9 nucleotides agree with TRBD1. This CDR3 comprises 15 residues. Germline-derived CDR1 and CDR2 are SEHNR and FQNEAQ (reference sequence). Losses at the gene ends were 4 bases for V and 4 bases for J; bases not matched to a gene: 7.

The gene calls are TRBV30 and TRBJ2-3; D is unresolved. V lost 5 bases and J 4 bases, leaving 7 bases between the germline ends. The CDR3 is made up of 11 amino acids. Per germline, CDR1 GTSNPN and CDR2 SVGIG (reference sequence). The CDR3 region has the DNA TGTGCCTGGGACACTTCAGATACGCAGTATTTT. This gives the protein CAWDTSDTQYF. The variable domain in full, completed from reference TRBV30 and TRBJ2-3, reads SQTIHQWPATLVQPVGSPLSLECTVEGTSNPNLYWYRQAAGRGLQLLFYSVGIGQISSEVPQNLSASRPQDRQFILSSKKLLLSDSGFYLCAWDTSDTQYFGPGTRLTVL.

There are many counts of this clonotype. The chain recombines TRBV29-1 with TRBJ2-1; 9 nucleotides agree with TRBD2. The germline CDR1 and CDR2 sequences are SQVTM and ANQGSEA. This CDR3 has 14 residues. With 7 bases clipped from V and 12 bases from J, the junction kept 16 bases outside the gene matches. CDR3 residues: CSAETREGSRTQFF. CDR3 nucleotide sequence: TGCAGCGCCGAAACGCGGGAGGGCTCCCGGACGCAGTTCTTC.

In the case of this clonotype: One end of the junction fails to match germline, which may point to a read error. The chain joins TRBV12-3 or TRBV12-4 to TRBJ2-3, with 9 bases that match TRBD2. There are 15 residues in the CDR3. CDR3 nucleotides: TGTGCCAGCAGGACTAGCGGAGGGGCCGGAGATATGCAGTATTTT. It translates to CASRTSGGAGDMQYF.

Concerning this clonotype itself: At one end, the junction sequence differs from germline, possibly due to a read error. The V and J genes are TRBV30 and TRBJ2-7, with D perhaps matching TRBD1 (6 bases). Germline values: CDR1 GTSNPN, CDR2 SVGIG (reference sequence). The CDR3 has 12 amino acids. CDR3 nucleotides: TGTGCCGGGAGCAGGGGATTCTACGAGCAGTACTTC. Translation: CAGSRGFYEQYF.

The chain links TRBV3-1 to TRBJ2-1; D is uncertain. Trimming cost V 5 bases and J 8 bases, with 10 bases left between them. The V gene's germline CDR1 is LGHDT and CDR2 YNNKEL (reference sequence). The CDR3 runs to 12 residues. The CDR3 loop reads CASSFRTHEQFF. CDR3 in DNA: TGTGCCAGCAGCTTTAGGACCCATGAGCAGTTCTTC.

The V call is TRBV3-1, the J call TRBJ2-5; D might be TRBD2 (5 bases). The CDR3 totals 15 residues. V dropped 1 base and J dropped 7 bases, with 16 bases sitting between them. Germline CDR1 reads LGHDT; CDR2 reads YNNKEL (reference sequence). The chain's CDR3 is CASSQVGSYGGTQYF. CDR3 sequence (DNA): TGTGCCAGCAGCCAAGTAGGGAGCTACGGAGGGACCCAGTACTTC.

The chain uses TRBV29-1 and TRBJ1-5; D remains ambiguous. The V end was cut by 7 bases, the J end by 0 bases, with 7 bases between. Looked up from germline, CDR1 is SQVTM and CDR2 is ANQGSEA. This CDR3 comprises 12 residues. The CDR3 is CSAPISNQPQHF. The DNA for the CDR3 is TGCAGCGCGCCGATTAGCAATCAGCCCCAGCATTTT.

This clonotype was observed at least ten times. This chain uses TRBV20-1 with TRBJ2-1, with D perhaps matching TRBD2 (5 bases). Germline CDR1 DFQATT, CDR2 SNEGSKA (reference sequence). CDR3 size: 14 residues. Trimming pared 0 bases from V and 5 bases from J, leaving 11 bases between. The DNA of the CDR3 is TGCAGTGCTAGAGAAACTAGTTTGAACAATGAGCAGTTCTTC. It is translated as CSARETSLNNEQFF.

This rearrangement joins TRBV18 to TRBJ2-7, with D perhaps given as TRBD1 or TRBD2 (5 bases each). The V and J ends lost 0 bases and 6 bases respectively, with 9 bases between them. This CDR3 has 13 amino acids. Germline loops: CDR1 KGHSH, CDR2 LQKENI. CDR3 nucleotide sequence: TGTGCCAGCTCACCACCGGGACCCGGCGAGCAGTACTTC. The encoded protein is CASSPPGPGEQYF.

The chain carries TRBV10-3 and TRBJ2-5; the match to TRBD2 covers 11 bases. The ends lost 2 bases at V and 5 bases at J; junction bases unmatched: 7. The CDR3 is 16 amino acids. CDR1 is ENHRY, CDR2 SYGVKD, per germline. CDR3 bases: TGTGCCATCAGTGAGATGACTAGCGGGGATCTGGAGACCCAGTACTTC. This sequence encodes CAISEMTSGDLETQYF.

The chain employs TRBV29-1 and TRBJ2-7; 11 nucleotides match TRBD2. J gave up 2 bases and V 8 bases, and 8 bases lay outside the gene matches. This CDR3 contains 14 residues. CDR1 SQVTM and CDR2 ANQGSEA come from the germline V gene. This CDR3 reads CSTGTGLAAYEQYF. CDR3 coding DNA: TGCAGCACCGGAACGGGACTAGCGGCCTACGAGCAGTACTTC.

A note on this clonotype: One end of the junction does not line up with germline, which may come from a read error. This chain links TRBV6-6 with TRBJ2-5; perhaps D is TRBD1 or TRBD2 (5 bases each). Gene TRBJ2-7 matches the end of the DNA better, so the J call may be wrong. Looked up from germline, CDR1 is MNHNY and CDR2 is SVGAGI (reference sequence). The CDR3 contains 16 residues. CDR3 sequence (DNA): TGCGCCAGCAGTTACTCTCGTCAGCAGGGTAGCGACGAGCAGTACTTC. It is translated as CASSYSRQQGSDEQYF.

This clonotype has more than one count but fewer than ten. The chain recombines TRBV6-6 with TRBJ2-1; 7 nucleotides agree with TRBD2. J gave up 5 bases and V 2 bases, and 9 bases lay outside the gene matches. Germline-derived CDR1 and CDR2 are MNHNY and SVGAGI (reference sequence). CDR3 length: 16 amino acids. CDR3 residues: CASSYMVQRENNEQFF. CDR3 DNA: TGTGCCAGCAGTTACATGGTCCAGCGGGAAAACAATGAGCAGTTCTTC.

Concerning this clonotype itself: One end of the junction is discordant with germline, which a read error may explain. The V gene is TRBV7-7, the J gene TRBJ2-1; D may be TRBD2 (5 bases). Germline CDR1 reads SSHAT; CDR2 reads FNYEAQ (reference sequence). The CDR3 loop spans 15 amino acids. CDR3 sequence (DNA): TGTGCTAGCAGCTTATACGCTAGCTCCTACAGTGAGCAGTTCTTC. Its translation is CASSLYASSYSEQFF. The full variable domain, completed using reference TRBV7-7 and TRBJ2-1, is GAGVSQSPRYKVTKRGQDVTLRCDPISSHATLYWYQQALGQGPEFLTYFNYEAQPDKSGLPSDRFSAERPEGSISTLTIQRTEQRDSAMYRCASSLYASSYSEQFFGPGTRLTVL.

This clonotype was recorded many times. This chain uses TRBV29-1 with TRBJ2-5; D not resolved. Germline CDR1 reads SQVTM; CDR2 reads ANQGSEA. V was cut by 2 bases and J by 2 bases, with 6 bases left in between. The CDR3 loop spans 12 amino acids. DNA of the CDR3: TGCAGCGTTGAATCAGGACAAGAGACCCAGTACTTC. Residues: CSVESGQETQYF. The whole variable domain, remainder taken from reference TRBV29-1 and TRBJ2-5, is SAVISQKPSRDICQRGTSLTIQCQVDSQVTMMFWYRQQPGQSLTLIATANQGSEATYESGFVIDKFPISRPNLTFSTLTVSNMSPEDSSIYLCSVESGQETQYFGPGTRLLVL.

CDR3 sequence: CASSPDRTYYEQYF. CDR3 bases: TGTGCCAGTAGTCCGGACAGGACCTACTACGAGCAGTACTTC. The rearrangement uses TRBV19 and TRBJ2-7, with 7 bases that match TRBD1. After removal of 5 bases from V and 3 bases from J, the junction contained 7 bases not matched to a gene. Germline CDR1 reads LNHDA; CDR2 reads SQIVND (reference sequence). CDR3 length equals 14 residues.

This sequence joins TRBV18 and TRBJ2-7; 9 bases agree with TRBD2. Germline trimming cut 6 bases from V and 7 bases from J; bases unmatched to any gene: 16. The CDR3 is 16 amino acids. Germline V gene lookup returns CDR1 KGHSH and CDR2 LQKENI. CDR3 DNA sequence: TGTGCCAGCTCCCAAATTAGCGGGAGCTCTAGGAATGAGCAGTACTTC. Translating it yields CASSQISGSSRNEQYF.

This clonotype appeared a single time. The chain is built from TRBV10-3 and TRBJ2-3; D is perhaps TRBD1 (5 bases). Between the trimmed V and J ends, which lost 10 bases and 3 bases, there was a span of 14 bases. From germline, CDR1 is ENHRY and CDR2 SYGVKD. This CDR3 region has 13 residues. In nucleotides, the CDR3 is TGTGCCACCAGCCCCCAGGGAACAGATACGCAGTATTTT. Translated: CATSPQGTDTQYF.

This clonotype was detected ten times or more. The chain has TRBV14 and TRBJ2-7; D tentatively reads TRBD1 or TRBD2 (5 bases each). Germline loops: CDR1 SGHDN, CDR2 FVKESK. V lost 1 base to trimming and J lost 3 bases, with 13 bases between them. The CDR3 runs to 15 residues. CDR3 sequence: CASSQGDRKDYEQYF. CDR3 DNA: TGTGCCAGCAGCCAAGGGGACCGAAAAGACTACGAGCAGTACTTC.

This clonotype was picked up many times. This chain joins TRBV5-1 and TRBJ1-2, with a possible D match to TRBD1 (5 bases). The CDR3 covers 13 residues. Germline V gene sequence: CDR1 SGHRS, CDR2 YFSETQ. V dropped 6 bases and J dropped 3 bases, with 12 bases sitting between them. The chain's CDR3 is CASTNGGYYGYTF. CDR3 DNA sequence: TGCGCCAGCACAAACGGGGGGTACTATGGCTACACCTTC.

V is TRBV6-6 and J is TRBJ2-3; D is unresolved. Trimming shortened V by 1 base and J by 3 bases, and 11 bases separated the two germline ends. CDR3 length: 15 amino acids. Germline V gives CDR1 MNHNY, CDR2 SVGAGI (reference sequence). In nucleotides, the CDR3 is TGTGCCAGCAGTTACTTCGCCGGTGGGACAGATACGCAGTATTTT. Its protein product is CASSYFAGGTDTQYF.